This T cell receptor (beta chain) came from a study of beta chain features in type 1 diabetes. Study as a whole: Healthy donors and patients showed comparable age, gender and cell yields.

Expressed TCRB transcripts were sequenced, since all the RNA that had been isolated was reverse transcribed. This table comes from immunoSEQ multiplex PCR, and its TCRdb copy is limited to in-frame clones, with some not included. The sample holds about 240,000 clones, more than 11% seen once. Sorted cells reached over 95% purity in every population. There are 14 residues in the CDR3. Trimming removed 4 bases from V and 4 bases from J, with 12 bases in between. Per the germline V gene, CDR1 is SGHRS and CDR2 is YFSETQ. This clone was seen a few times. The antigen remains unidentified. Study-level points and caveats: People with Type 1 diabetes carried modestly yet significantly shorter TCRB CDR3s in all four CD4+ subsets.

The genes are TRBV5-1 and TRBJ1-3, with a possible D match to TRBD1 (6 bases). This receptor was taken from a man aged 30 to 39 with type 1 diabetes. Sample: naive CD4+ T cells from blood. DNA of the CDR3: TGCGCCAGCAGCCTGGGGGGGCTCGGAAACACCATATATTTT. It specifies CASSLGGLGNTIYF.